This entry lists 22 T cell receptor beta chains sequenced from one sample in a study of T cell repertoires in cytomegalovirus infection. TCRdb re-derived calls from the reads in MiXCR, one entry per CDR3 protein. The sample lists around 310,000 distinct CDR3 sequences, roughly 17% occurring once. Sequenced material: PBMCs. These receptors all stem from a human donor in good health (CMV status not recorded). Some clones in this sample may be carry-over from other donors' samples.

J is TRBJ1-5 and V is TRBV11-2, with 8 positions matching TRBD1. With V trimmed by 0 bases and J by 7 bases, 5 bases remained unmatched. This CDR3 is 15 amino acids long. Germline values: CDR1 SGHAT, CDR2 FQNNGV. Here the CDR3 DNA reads TGTGCCAGCAGCTTAGACCCAGGGGGCAGGCAGCCCCAGCATTTT. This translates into CASSLDPGGRQPQHF.

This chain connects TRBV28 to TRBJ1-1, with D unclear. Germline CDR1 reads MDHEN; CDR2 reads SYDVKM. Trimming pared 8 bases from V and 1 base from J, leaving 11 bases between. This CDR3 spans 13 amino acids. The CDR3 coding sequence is TGTGCCAGCTTAGGGCCCGGGAACACTGAAGCTTTCTTT. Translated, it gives CASLGPGNTEAFF.

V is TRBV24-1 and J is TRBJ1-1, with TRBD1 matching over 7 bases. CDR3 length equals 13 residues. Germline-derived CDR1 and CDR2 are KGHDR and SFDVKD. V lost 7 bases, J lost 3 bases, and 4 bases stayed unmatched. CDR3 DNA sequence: TGTGCCACCAGACAGGGGACGTACACTGAAGCTTTCTTT. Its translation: CATRQGTYTEAFF.

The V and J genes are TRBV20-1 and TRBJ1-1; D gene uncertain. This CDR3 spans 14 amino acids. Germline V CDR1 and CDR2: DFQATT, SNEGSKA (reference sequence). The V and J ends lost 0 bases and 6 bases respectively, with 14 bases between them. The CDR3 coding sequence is TGCAGTGCTAGAGATCCCAATAGCATCGCTGAAGCTTTCTTT. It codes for CSARDPNSIAEAFF.

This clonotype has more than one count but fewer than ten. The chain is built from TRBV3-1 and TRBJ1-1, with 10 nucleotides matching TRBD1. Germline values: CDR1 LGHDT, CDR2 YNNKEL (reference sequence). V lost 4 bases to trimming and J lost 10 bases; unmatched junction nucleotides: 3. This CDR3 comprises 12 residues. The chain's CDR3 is CASSPGDRGAFF. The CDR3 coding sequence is TGTGCCAGCAGCCCAGGGGACAGGGGAGCTTTCTTT.

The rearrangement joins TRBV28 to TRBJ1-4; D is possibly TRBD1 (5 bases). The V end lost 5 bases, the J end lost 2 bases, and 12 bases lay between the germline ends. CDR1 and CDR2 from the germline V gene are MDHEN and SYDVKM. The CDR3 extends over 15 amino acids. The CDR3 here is CASSPPGRTNEKLFF. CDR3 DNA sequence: TGTGCCAGCAGTCCACCGGGACGGACTAATGAAAAACTGTTTTTT.

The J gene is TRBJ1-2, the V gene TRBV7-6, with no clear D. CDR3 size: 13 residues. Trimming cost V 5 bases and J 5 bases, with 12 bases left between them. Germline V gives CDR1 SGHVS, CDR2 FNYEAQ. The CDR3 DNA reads TGTGCCAGCAGCCCAGGATCGGGGTATGGCTACACCTTC. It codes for CASSPGSGYGYTF.

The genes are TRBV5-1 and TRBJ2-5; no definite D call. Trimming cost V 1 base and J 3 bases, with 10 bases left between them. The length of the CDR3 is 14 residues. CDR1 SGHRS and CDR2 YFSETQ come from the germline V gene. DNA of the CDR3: TGCGCCAGCAGCTTGTCGATTGCGGAAGAGACCCAGTACTTC. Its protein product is CASSLSIAEETQYF. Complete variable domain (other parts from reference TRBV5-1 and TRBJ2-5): KAGVTQTPRYLIKTRGQQVTLSCSPISGHRSVSWYQQTPGQGLQFLFEYFSETQRNKGNFPGRFSGRQFSNSRSEMNVSTLELGDSALYLCASSLSIAEETQYFGPGTRLLVL.

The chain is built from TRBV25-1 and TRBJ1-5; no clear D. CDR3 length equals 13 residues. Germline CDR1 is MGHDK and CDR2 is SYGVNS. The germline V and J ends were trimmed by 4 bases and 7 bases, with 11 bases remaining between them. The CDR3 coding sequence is TGTGCCAGCAGTGCCGGGTCGGGCCAGCCCCAGCATTTT. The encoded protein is CASSAGSGQPQHF.

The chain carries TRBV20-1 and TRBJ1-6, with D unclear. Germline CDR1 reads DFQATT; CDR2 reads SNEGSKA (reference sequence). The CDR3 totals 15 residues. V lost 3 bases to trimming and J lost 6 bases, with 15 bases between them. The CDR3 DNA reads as TGCAGTGCTAGCGACCTAAGGGTCGGTAATTCACCCCTCCACTTT. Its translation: CSASDLRVGNSPLHF.

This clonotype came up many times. CDR3 amino acids: CASSARQGGGGGTDTQYF. The CDR3 nucleotides read TGTGCCAGCAGTGCTCGTCAGGGGGGTGGAGGGGGCACAGATACGCAGTATTTT. The rearrangement uses TRBV7-9 and TRBJ2-3; D may be TRBD1 (7 bases). Trimming pared 6 bases from V and 1 base from J, leaving 23 bases between. CDR3 size: 18 residues. Per germline, CDR1 SEHNR and CDR2 FQNEAQ (reference sequence).

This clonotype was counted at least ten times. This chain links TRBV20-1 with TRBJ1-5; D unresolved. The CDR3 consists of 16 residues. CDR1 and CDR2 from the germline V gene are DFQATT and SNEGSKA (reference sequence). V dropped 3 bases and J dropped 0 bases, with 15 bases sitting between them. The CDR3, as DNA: TGCAGTGCTAGTGGTGGCAAGGGCCTTAGCAATCAGCCCCAGCATTTT. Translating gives CSASGGKGLSNQPQHF.

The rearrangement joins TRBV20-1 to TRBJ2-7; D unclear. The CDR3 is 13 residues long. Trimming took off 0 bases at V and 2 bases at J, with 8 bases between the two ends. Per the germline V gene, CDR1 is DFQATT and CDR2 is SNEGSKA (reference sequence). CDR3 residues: CSARDNRPYEQYF. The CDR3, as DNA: TGCAGTGCTAGAGATAACCGGCCCTACGAGCAGTACTTC.

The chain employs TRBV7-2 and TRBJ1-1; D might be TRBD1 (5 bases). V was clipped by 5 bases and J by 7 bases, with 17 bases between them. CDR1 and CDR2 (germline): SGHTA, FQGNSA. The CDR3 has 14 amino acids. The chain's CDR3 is CASSLYGGTGEAFF. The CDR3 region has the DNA TGTGCCAGCAGCCTTTACGGGGGGACCGGTGAAGCTTTCTTT.

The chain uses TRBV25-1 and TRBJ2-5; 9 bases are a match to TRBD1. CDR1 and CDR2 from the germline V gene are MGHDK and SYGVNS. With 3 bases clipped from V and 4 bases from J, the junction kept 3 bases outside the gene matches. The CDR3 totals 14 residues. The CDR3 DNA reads TGTGCCAGCAGTGAGGACAGGGGAGGAGAGACCCAGTACTTC. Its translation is CASSEDRGGETQYF.

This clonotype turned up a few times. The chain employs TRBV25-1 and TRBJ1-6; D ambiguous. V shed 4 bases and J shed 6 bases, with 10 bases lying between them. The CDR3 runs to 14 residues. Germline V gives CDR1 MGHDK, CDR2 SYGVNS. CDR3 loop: CASSVAGSNSPLHF. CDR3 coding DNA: TGTGCCAGCAGTGTTGCAGGCAGTAATTCACCCCTCCACTTT.

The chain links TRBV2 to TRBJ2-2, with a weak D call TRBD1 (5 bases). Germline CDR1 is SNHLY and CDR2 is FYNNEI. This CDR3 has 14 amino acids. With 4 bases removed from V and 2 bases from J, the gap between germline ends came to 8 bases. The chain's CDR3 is CASSARENTGELFF. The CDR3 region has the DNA TGTGCCAGCAGTGCCAGGGAAAACACCGGGGAGCTGTTTTTT.

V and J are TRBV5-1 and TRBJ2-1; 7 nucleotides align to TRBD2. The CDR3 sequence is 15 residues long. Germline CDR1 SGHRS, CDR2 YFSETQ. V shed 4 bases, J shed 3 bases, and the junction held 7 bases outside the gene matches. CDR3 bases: TGCGCCAGCAGCGGTGACCGGGACTACTACAATGAGCAGTTCTTC. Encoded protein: CASSGDRDYYNEQFF. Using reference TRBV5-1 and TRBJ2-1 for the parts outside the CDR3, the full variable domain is KAGVTQTPRYLIKTRGQQVTLSCSPISGHRSVSWYQQTPGQGLQFLFEYFSETQRNKGNFPGRFSGRQFSNSRSEMNVSTLELGDSALYLCASSGDRDYYNEQFFGPGTRLTVL.

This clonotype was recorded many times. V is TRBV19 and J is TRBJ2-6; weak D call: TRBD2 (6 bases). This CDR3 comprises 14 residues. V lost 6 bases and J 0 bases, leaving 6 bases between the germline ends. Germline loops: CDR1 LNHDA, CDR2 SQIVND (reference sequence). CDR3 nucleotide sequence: TGTGCCAGTAGGGAGGGCTCTGGGGCCAACGTCCTGACTTTC. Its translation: CASREGSGANVLTF.

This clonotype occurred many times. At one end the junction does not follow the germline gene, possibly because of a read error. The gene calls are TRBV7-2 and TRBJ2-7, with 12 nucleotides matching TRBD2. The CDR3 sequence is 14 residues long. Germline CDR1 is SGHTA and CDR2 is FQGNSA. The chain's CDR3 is CASSLAGGRYEQYF. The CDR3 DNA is TGTGCCAGCAGCCTAGCGGGGGGGAGATACGAGCAGTACTTC.

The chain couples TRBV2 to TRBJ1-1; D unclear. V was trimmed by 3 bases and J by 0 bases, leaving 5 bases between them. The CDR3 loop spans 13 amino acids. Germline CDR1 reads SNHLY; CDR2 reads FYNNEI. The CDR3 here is CASSDTLNTEAFF. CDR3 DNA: TGTGCCAGCAGTGATACACTGAACACTGAAGCTTTCTTT.

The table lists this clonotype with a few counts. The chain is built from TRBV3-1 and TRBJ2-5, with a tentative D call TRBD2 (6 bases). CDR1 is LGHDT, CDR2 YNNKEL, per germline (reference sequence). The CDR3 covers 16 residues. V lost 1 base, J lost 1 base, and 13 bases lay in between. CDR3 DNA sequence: TGTGCCAGCAGCCAAGGATACGGGACTGGCCAAGAGACCCAGTACTTC. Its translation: CASSQGYGTGQETQYF.